The T cell receptor beta chain under discussion was sequenced for a study of PD-1 blockade in mismatch repair-deficient tumors. All patients were mismatch repair deficient, assessed by either PCR or immunohistochemistry. The assay was immunoSEQ multiplex PCR, and TCRdb's table has in-frame clones only and misses some. The data show about 24,000 clones, nearly 85% seen once. Trimming removed 2 bases from V and 6 bases from J, with 11 bases in between. Germline values: CDR1 GTSNPN, CDR2 SVGIG (reference sequence). This CDR3 has 12 amino acids. V usage is TRBV30 and J usage is TRBJ2-7; D unresolved. The sample consisted of peripheral blood, taken 12 weeks after starting pembrolizumab. The sequence was collected from an adult with mismatch repair-deficient cancer. The CDR3 DNA sequence: TGTGCCTGGAGTCACAGTCTGGGCGAGCAGTACTTC. Amino acid sequence: CAWSHSLGEQYF.